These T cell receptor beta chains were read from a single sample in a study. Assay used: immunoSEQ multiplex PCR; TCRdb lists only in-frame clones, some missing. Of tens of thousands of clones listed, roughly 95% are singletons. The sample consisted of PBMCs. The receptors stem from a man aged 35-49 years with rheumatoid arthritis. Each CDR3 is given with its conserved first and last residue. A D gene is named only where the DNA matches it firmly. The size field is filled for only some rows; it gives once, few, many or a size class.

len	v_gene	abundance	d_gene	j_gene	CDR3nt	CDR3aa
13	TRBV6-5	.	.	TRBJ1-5	TGTGCCAGCAGTTACAGTAGCAATCAGCCCCAGCATTTT	CASSYSSNQPQHF
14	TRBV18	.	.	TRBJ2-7	TGTGCCAGCTCGGGGATAGCGCCTTCCTACGAGCAGTACTTC	CASSGIAPSYEQYF
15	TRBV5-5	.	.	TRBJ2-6	TGTGCCAGCAGCTTACAGCCCTCTGGGGCCAACGTCCTGACTTTC	CASSLQPSGANVLTF
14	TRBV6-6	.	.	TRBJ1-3	TGTGCCAGCTTCGGCGCAAGCTCTGGAAACACCATATATTTT	CASFGASSGNTIYF
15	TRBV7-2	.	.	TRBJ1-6	TGTGCCAGCAGCATACTACACTACAGGGCGTCACCCCTCCACTTT	CASSILHYRASPLHF
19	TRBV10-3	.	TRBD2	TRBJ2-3	TGTGCCATCAGTGAGTTGGACGCGGGAGCTACCCTTAGCACAGATACGCAGTATTTT	CAISELDAGATLSTDTQYF
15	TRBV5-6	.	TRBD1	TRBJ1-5	TGTGCCAGCAGCTTGGGGGTAGGGGGCGGGCAGCCCCAGCATTTT	CASSLGVGGGQPQHF
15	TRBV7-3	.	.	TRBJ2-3	TGTGCCAGCAGCCTCGGACTTATCTCCACAGATACGCAGTATTTT	CASSLGLISTDTQYF
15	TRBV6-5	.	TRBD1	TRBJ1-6	TGTGCCAGCAGGCGACAGGGTGAGGTGCGTTCACCCCTCCACTTT	CASRRQGEVRSPLHF
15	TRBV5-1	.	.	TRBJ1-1	TGCGCCAGCAGCTGGGGGGGGCAGAGCTCCACTGAAGCTTTCTTT	CASSWGGQSSTEAFF
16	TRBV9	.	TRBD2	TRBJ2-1	TGTGCCAGCAGTCATGTCCTAGGACTAGCGAACAATGAGCAGTTCTTC	CASSHVLGLANNEQFF
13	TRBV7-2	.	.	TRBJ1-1	TGTGCCAGCAGCTTAGATCTTGGCACTGAAGCTTTCTTT	CASSLDLGTEAFF
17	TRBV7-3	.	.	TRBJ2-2	TGTGCCAGCAGCTTAGGCGCCGGGACGGTGAACACCGGGGAGCTGTTTTTT	CASSLGAGTVNTGELFF
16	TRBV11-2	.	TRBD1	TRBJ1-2	TGTGCCAGCACCACCAACAGGGACAGGGGTAAATATGGCTACACCTTC	CASTTNRDRGKYGYTF
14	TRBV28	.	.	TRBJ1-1	TGTGCCAGCAGTTTATGGCAGGCGAACACTGAAGCTTTCTTT	CASSLWQANTEAFF
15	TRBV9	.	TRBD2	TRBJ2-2	TGTGCCAGCAGCGCGTCTAGCGGGAGGAGCGGGGAGCTGTTTTTT	CASSASSGRSGELFF
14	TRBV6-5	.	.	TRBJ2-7	TGTGCCAGCAGTTATGCAGAGAGCTACTACGAGCAGTACTTC	CASSYAESYYEQYF
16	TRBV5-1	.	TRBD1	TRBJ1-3	TGCGCCAGCAGCTTGGCAGGGGGCTACTCTGGAAACACCATATATTTT	CASSLAGGYSGNTIYF
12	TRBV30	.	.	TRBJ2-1	TGTGCCTGGTCTGGGCGGACTAATGAGCAGTTCTTC	CAWSGRTNEQFF
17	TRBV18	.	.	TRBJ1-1	TGTGCCAGCTCAACTAGGGGGACCGGGACTGTGAACACTGAAGCTTTCTTT	CASSTRGTGTVNTEAFF
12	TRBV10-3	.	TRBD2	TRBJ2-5	TGTGCCATCAGTGCTAGCGGAGAGACCCAGTACTTC	CAISASGETQYF
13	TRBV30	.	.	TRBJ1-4	TGTGCCTGGGGGTGGCCCCTGGGTGAAAAACTGTTTTTT	CAWGWPLGEKLFF
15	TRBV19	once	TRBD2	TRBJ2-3	TGTGCCAGTCGGGACAGCGGGAGGGCCCCAGATACGCAGTATTTT	CASRDSGRAPDTQYF
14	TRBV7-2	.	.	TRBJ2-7	TGTGCCAGCAGCCCCCAGGGGGGTCGCTACGAGCAGTACTTC	CASSPQGGRYEQYF
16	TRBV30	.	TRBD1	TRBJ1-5	TGTGCCTGGAGTGGACAGGGAGGGGTTAGCAATCAGCCCCAGCATTTT	CAWSGQGGVSNQPQHF
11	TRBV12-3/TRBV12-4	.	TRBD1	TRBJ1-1	TGTGCCAGCAGTCAGGACAGGGGAGCTTTCTTT	CASSQDRGAFF
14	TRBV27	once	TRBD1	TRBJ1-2	TGTGCCAGCAGTTCGGGACAGGGGGCGCGCGGCTACACCTTC	CASSSGQGARGYTF
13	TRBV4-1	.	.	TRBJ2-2	TGCGCCAGCAGCCGCACAGTCACCGGGGAGCTGTTTTTT	CASSRTVTGELFF
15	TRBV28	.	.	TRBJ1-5	TGTGCCAGCAGACAAAACGGGAATAGCAATCAGCCCCAGCATTTT	CASRQNGNSNQPQHF
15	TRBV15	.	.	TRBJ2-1	TGTGCCACCAGCAGAGATCGGAGGGGCTACAATGAGCAGTTCTTC	CATSRDRRGYNEQFF
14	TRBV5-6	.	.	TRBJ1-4	TGTGCCAGCAGCCGGGATAGAAATGTGGAAAAACTGTTTTTT	CASSRDRNVEKLFF
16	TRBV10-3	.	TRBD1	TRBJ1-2	TGTGCCATCAGTGACCGTCCGCCGGGGACAGCGGGAGGCTACACCTTC	CAISDRPPGTAGGYTF
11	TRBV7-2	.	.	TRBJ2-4	TGTGCCAGCAGCTTAGAGGACATTCAGTACTTC	CASSLEDIQYF
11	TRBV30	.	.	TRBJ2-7	TGTGCCTGGAGATCAGAGTACGAGCAGTACTTC	CAWRSEYEQYF
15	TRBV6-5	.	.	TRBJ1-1	TGTGCCAGCAGTAGAACCGGGACACTGAACACTGAAGCTTTCTTT	CASSRTGTLNTEAFF
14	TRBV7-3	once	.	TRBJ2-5	TGTGCCAGCAGCTCAACTGGGGGGCAAGAGACCCAGTACTTC	CASSSTGGQETQYF
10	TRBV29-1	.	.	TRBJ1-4	TGCAGCGTGGGACATGAAAAACTGTTTTTT	CSVGHEKLFF
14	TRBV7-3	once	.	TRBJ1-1	TGTGCCAGCAGCTTACTAGGGATGAACACTGAAGCTTTCTTT	CASSLLGMNTEAFF
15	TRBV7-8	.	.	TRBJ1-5	TGTGCCAGCAGCTTACATGACAGGTCCGGTCAGCCCCAGCATTTT	CASSLHDRSGQPQHF
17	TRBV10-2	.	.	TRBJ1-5	TGCGCCAGCAGACCAGGGCCCGGGAAGTATAGCAATCAGCCCCAGCATTTT	CASRPGPGKYSNQPQHF
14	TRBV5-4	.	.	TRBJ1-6	TGTGCCAGCAGCCCACGGGACCGCCCCGGTGTCCTCCACTTT	CASSPRDRPGVLHF
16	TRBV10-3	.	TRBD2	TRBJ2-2	TGTGCCATCAGTGAGAGTACTAGCGGGAACACCGGGGAGCTGTTTTTT	CAISESTSGNTGELFF
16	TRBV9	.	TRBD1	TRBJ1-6	TGTGCCAGCAGCTTCCGTCCTGGACAGGGGAATTCACCCCTCCACTTT	CASSFRPGQGNSPLHF
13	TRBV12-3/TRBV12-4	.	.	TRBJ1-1	TGTGCCAGCATTTTTCGGGCCTACACTGAAGCTTTCTTT	CASIFRAYTEAFF
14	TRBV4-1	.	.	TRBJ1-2	TGCGCCAGCAGCCAAGAATCTCAGGGGTATGGCTACACCTTC	CASSQESQGYGYTF
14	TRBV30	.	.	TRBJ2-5	TGTGCCTGGAGTGTTGGGGGCGGGGGAGAGACCCAGTACTTC	CAWSVGGGGETQYF
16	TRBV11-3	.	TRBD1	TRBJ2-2	TGTGCCAGCAGCTCGGGACAGGGATCGAACACCGGGGAGCTGTTTTTT	CASSSGQGSNTGELFF
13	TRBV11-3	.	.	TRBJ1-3	TGTGCCAGCAGCTTAGGGGCTGGAAACACCATATATTTT	CASSLGAGNTIYF
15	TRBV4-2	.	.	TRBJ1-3	TGTGCCAGCAGCCAAGAGCTAGGGGGAGCAAACACCATATATTTT	CASSQELGGANTIYF
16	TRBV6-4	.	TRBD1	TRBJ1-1	TGTGCCAGCAGTGACTCTTCGCTCACAGGGGCCTCTAAAGCTTTCTTT	CASSDSSLTGASKAFF
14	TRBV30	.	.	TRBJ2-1	TGTGCCTGGAAGAGGTCGAGCTCCTACAATGAGCAGTTCTTC	CAWKRSSSYNEQFF
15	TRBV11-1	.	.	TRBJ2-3	TGTGCCAGCAGCCTGGGCGGGTACAGAACAGATACGCAGTATTTT	CASSLGGYRTDTQYF
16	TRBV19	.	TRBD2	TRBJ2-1	TGTGCCAGTAGTATAGTTGCTAGCGGGGGGTACAATGAGCAGTTCTTC	CASSIVASGGYNEQFF
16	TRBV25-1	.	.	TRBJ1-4	TGTGCCAGCAGCCCGTACCAAGGGCGGTCAGAGGAAAAACTGTTTTTT	CASSPYQGRSEEKLFF